These 22 T cell receptor beta chains were all obtained from the same sample, sequenced in a study of blood T cell repertoires in COVID-19. Repertoires were generated with immunoSEQ multiplex PCR, while TCRdb's copy carries only in-frame clones and drops some. The sample lists 180,000 or so clones, roughly 86% occurring once. The sequenced sample was peripheral blood. The receptor set was obtained from an elderly woman in a cohort sampled during active or convalescent COVID-19.

The V and J genes are TRBV5-1 and TRBJ2-5; D is possibly TRBD2 (6 bases). CDR3 length: 14 amino acids. Trimming stripped 0 bases from V and 5 bases from J, with 11 bases between. Germline V gene data show CDR1 as SGHRS and CDR2 as YFSETQ. The DNA of the CDR3 is TGCGCCAGCAGCTTGGCCGGGGGTGCTGAGACCCAGTACTTC. This gives the protein CASSLAGGAETQYF.

The rearrangement links TRBV5-5 to TRBJ1-4; D gene ambiguous. Germline V lookup: CDR1 SGHKS, CDR2 YYEKEE (reference sequence). V lost 4 bases and J 5 bases, leaving 9 bases between the germline ends. This CDR3 comprises 13 residues. The DNA for the CDR3 is TGTGCCAGCAGCATTCTAGGAAATGAAAAACTGTTTTTT. This gives the protein CASSILGNEKLFF.

The CDR3, as DNA: TGTGCCAGCAGCTCAAGCTCCGGGGGGTTGGGTGAAAAACTGTTTTTT. Protein product: CASSSSSGGLGEKLFF. The rearrangement uses TRBV11-2 and TRBJ1-4; possibly TRBD1 for D (5 bases). CDR3 length: 16 amino acids. Germline V gives CDR1 SGHAT, CDR2 FQNNGV. The V end lost 4 bases, the J end lost 7 bases, and 19 bases lay between the germline ends.

The rearrangement joins TRBV10-3 to TRBJ1-4, with 7 bases aligning to TRBD1. The CDR3 spans 14 residues. Germline V lookup: CDR1 ENHRY, CDR2 SYGVKD. The J segment lost 6 bases and the V segment lost 6 bases, leaving 7 bases of the junction unmatched. The CDR3 DNA follows: TGTGCCATCAGCTGGGACAGCCCTTATGAAAAACTGTTTTTT. Translated, it gives CAISWDSPYEKLFF.

The CDR3 is CASSLGGVNNEQFF. CDR3 sequence (DNA): TGTGCCAGCAGCTTGGGGGGGGTTAACAATGAGCAGTTCTTC. This chain uses TRBV11-3 with TRBJ2-1; 7 nucleotides line up with TRBD2. Germline assignment: CDR1 SGHNT and CDR2 YENEEA. V lost 3 bases and J lost 5; bases outside the gene matches: 4. This CDR3 comprises 14 residues.

J is TRBJ1-1 and V is TRBV21-1. TRBV21-1 is reported as a pseudogene. There are 17 residues in the CDR3. CDR3 region: CASSKGGSGGKNTEAFF. As DNA, the CDR3 is TGTGCCAGCAGCAAAGGGGGCAGCGGGGGAAAAAACACTGAAGCTTTCTTT.

The chain has TRBV5-8 and TRBJ2-5; 8 nucleotides line up with TRBD1. The V gene end was trimmed by 4 bases and the J gene end by 2 bases; junction bases not matched to a gene: 7. The CDR3 covers 15 residues. Germline loops: CDR1 SGHTS, CDR2 YDEGEE. This CDR3 is CASSRTGTLQETQYF. The CDR3 nucleotides are TGTGCCAGCAGCAGGACAGGGACTTTGCAAGAGACCCAGTACTTC.

The chain employs TRBV13 and TRBJ2-1; a weak D match, TRBD2 (6 bases). This CDR3 comprises 17 residues. Germline lookup yields CDR1 PRHDT and CDR2 FYEKMQ (reference sequence). Trimming shortened V by 5 bases and J by 5 bases, and 22 bases separated the two germline ends. The CDR3 spells CASSPASEPRPNNEQFF. The CDR3, as DNA: TGTGCCAGCAGCCCCGCTAGCGAGCCACGACCAAACAATGAGCAGTTCTTC.

V and J are TRBV28 and TRBJ1-6, with TRBD1 matching 9 bases. Unmatched junction bases numbered 9, after V lost 8 bases and J lost 13 bases. Germline V gives CDR1 MDHEN, CDR2 SYDVKM. The CDR3 length is 13 residues. CDR3 loop: CASGNRGPLPLHF. The CDR3 DNA is TGTGCCAGCGGGAACAGGGGGCCCCTGCCCCTCCACTTT.

The chain combines TRBV6-5 with TRBJ2-7; the match to TRBD2 covers 10 bases. Per the germline V gene, CDR1 is MNHEY and CDR2 is SVGAGI. The CDR3 has 14 residues. After removal of 4 bases from V and 2 bases from J, the junction contained 2 bases not matched to a gene. This chain's CDR3 is CASSSLAGAYEQYV. The CDR3 DNA follows: TGTGCCAGCAGTTCTCTAGCGGGGGCCTACGAGCAGTACGTC.

This chain links TRBV5-5 with TRBJ2-1; 10 bases fit TRBD2. This CDR3 contains 15 residues. V was clipped by 5 bases and J by 3 bases; unmatched bases: 5. The germline V gene encodes CDR1 SGHKS and CDR2 YYEKEE (reference sequence). The CDR3 coding sequence is TGTGCCAGCAGTCCGGGACTAGCGAACTACAATGAGCAGTTCTTC. This translates into CASSPGLANYNEQFF.

This clone was recorded at least ten times. The gene calls are TRBV18 and TRBJ1-2, with D maybe TRBD1 (5 bases). The CDR3 is 15 residues long. CDR1 is KGHSH and CDR2 is LQKENI in the germline V gene. V lost 5 bases and J 4 bases, leaving 17 bases between the germline ends. The CDR3 DNA sequence: TGTGCCAGCTCATCAAACTTACCCCAGGGCTATGGCTACACCTTC. Translation: CASSSNLPQGYGYTF.

The rearrangement links TRBV5-1 to TRBJ1-5, with 9 bases matching TRBD1. After removal of 0 bases from V and 5 bases from J, the junction contained 0 bases not matched to a gene. Germline CDR1 SGHRS, CDR2 YFSETQ. The CDR3 has 14 residues. CDR3 nucleotides: TGCGCCAGCAGCTTGGGACAGGGGGATCAGCCCCAGCATTTT. Translated, it gives CASSLGQGDQPQHF.

The chain has TRBV5-6 and TRBJ2-5; 13 bases align to TRBD2. Germline values: CDR1 SGHDT, CDR2 YYEEEE. The junction had 0 bases not matched to a gene; V was cut back by 1 base and J by 3 bases. The CDR3 runs 15 residues. The CDR3 DNA is TGTGCCAGCAGCTTGACTAGCGGGGGGGAAGAGACCCAGTACTTC. As protein: CASSLTSGGEETQYF.

This clone was found once. J is TRBJ2-3 and V is TRBV30, with 10 positions matching TRBD2. The V and J ends lost 0 bases and 5 bases, in that order; junction bases with no gene match: 5. CDR1 GTSNPN and CDR2 SVGIG come from the germline V gene (reference sequence). The CDR3 sequence is 15 residues long. The CDR3 protein is CAWSVSGRPGDTQYF. For the CDR3, the DNA is TGTGCCTGGAGTGTTAGCGGGAGGCCGGGAGATACGCAGTATTTT.

This chain links TRBV20-1 with TRBJ1-2; D is ambiguous. Per germline, CDR1 DFQATT and CDR2 SNEGSKA (reference sequence). Trimming took off 2 bases at V and 6 bases at J, with 7 bases between the two ends. The CDR3 totals 11 residues. The chain's CDR3 is CSARLSDGYTF. Here the CDR3 DNA reads TGCAGTGCTAGATTATCGGATGGCTACACCTTC.

In its sample, this clone was seen a few times. The chain links TRBV4-3 to TRBJ1-4, with 7 positions matching TRBD1. The V gene end was trimmed by 0 bases and the J gene end by 7 bases; junction bases not matched to a gene: 8. This CDR3 region has 16 residues. Germline CDR1 and CDR2: LGHNA and YSLEER. Written as DNA, the CDR3 is TGCGCCAGCAGCCAAGAGCGCAGGGGGAAGAGTGAAAAACTGTTTTTT. It codes for CASSQERRGKSEKLFF.

The rearrangement links TRBV4-3 to TRBJ1-1, with D tentatively TRBD1 (6 bases). The CDR3 loop spans 14 amino acids. V lost 0 bases to trimming and J lost 3 bases, with 8 bases between them. Germline CDR1 and CDR2: LGHNA and YSLEER. CDR3 residues: CASSQDGQYTEAFF. CDR3 in DNA: TGCGCCAGCAGCCAAGATGGACAGTACACTGAAGCTTTCTTT.

The chain has TRBV30 and TRBJ1-1; D may be TRBD1 (6 bases). The CDR3 covers 15 residues. Deletions cut 3 bases from V and 0 bases from J, with 14 bases between. Germline V CDR1 and CDR2: GTSNPN, SVGIG (reference sequence). The CDR3 DNA follows: TGTGCCTGGAGGGGATCGGGGGGGCTGAACACTGAAGCTTTCTTT. This sequence encodes CAWRGSGGLNTEAFF.

CDR3 in amino acids: CASSRGTGGTEAFF. The CDR3 nucleotides read TGTGCCAGCTCACGTGGCACAGGGGGCACTGAAGCTTTCTTT. The rearrangement links TRBV18 to TRBJ1-1; 8 bases fit TRBD1. Trimming took 4 bases from V and 4 from J; bases not matched to a gene: 5. Germline V CDR1 and CDR2: KGHSH, LQKENI. This CDR3 has 14 amino acids.

The count of this clone is one. Relative to the germline gene, one junction end is altered; a read error may explain this. The J gene is TRBJ2-7, the V gene TRBV7-7, with no clear D. CDR3 length: 13 residues. CDR1 SSHAT and CDR2 FNYEAQ come from the germline V gene (reference sequence). DNA for the CDR3: TGTGCTAGCAGCTTCGCCGAGGCCGGAGAGCAGTACTTC. Translated, it gives CASSFAEAGEQYF. Supplemented by reference TRBV7-7 and TRBJ2-7, the full variable domain reads GAGVSQSPRYKVTKRGQDVTLRCDPISSHATLYWYQQALGQGPEFLTYFNYEAQPDKSGLPSDRFSAERPEGSISTLTIQRTEQRDSAMYRCASSFAEAGEQYFGPGTRLTVT.

CDR3 sequence: CASSPDRGGDTQYF. As DNA, the CDR3 is TGCGCCAGCAGCCCGGACAGGGGGGGGGATACGCAGTATTTT. The rearrangement links TRBV5-1 to TRBJ2-3; 10 bases align to TRBD1. Losses at the gene ends were 4 bases for V and 6 bases for J; bases not matched to a gene: 5. The CDR3 loop spans 14 amino acids. Germline V gives CDR1 SGHRS, CDR2 YFSETQ.